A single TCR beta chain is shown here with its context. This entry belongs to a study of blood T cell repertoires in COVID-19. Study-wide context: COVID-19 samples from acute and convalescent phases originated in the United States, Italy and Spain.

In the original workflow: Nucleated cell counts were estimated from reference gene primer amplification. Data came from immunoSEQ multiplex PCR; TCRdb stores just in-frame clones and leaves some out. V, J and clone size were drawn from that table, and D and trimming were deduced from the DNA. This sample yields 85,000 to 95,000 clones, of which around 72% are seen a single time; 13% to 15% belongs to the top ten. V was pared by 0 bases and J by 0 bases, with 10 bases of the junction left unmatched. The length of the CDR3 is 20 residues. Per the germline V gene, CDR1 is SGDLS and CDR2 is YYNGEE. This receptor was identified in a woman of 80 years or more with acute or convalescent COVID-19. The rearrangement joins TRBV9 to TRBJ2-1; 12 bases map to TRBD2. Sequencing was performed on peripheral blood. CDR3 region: CASSVETSGGHLSSYNEQFF. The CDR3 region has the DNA TGTGCCAGCAGCGTAGAGACTAGCGGGGGTCATTTGAGCTCCTACAATGAGCAGTTCTTC.